Presented here are 31 T cell receptor beta chains from one specimen sequenced in a study of blood T cell repertoires in COVID-19. Sequencing used immunoSEQ multiplex PCR; TCRdb keeps in-frame clones, though not all of them. This table has 95,000 to 100,000 clones, roughly nine tenths appearing once. What was sequenced was peripheral blood. The receptors were sampled from a man between 45 and 60 years old with acute or convalescent COVID-19.

V and J are TRBV3-1 (or the pseudogene TRBV3-2) and TRBJ2-2; 11 bases agree with TRBD2. The germline V gene encodes CDR1 LGHDT and CDR2 YNNKEL (reference sequence). This CDR3 comprises 16 residues. V dropped 1 base and J dropped 4; count of bases not matched to a gene: 2. CDR3 nucleotide sequence: TGTGCCAGCAGCCAAGCTAGCGGGGGGACCACCGGGGAGCTGTTTTTT. It translates to CASSQASGGTTGELFF.

The gene calls are TRBV3-1 (or the pseudogene TRBV3-2) and TRBJ2-1, with 10 positions matching TRBD2. V lost 0 bases and J lost 5; bases outside the gene matches: 7. This CDR3 comprises 17 residues. Germline-derived CDR1 and CDR2 are LGHDT and YNNKEL (reference sequence). Here the CDR3 reads CASSQDLNSGGNNEQFF. In nucleotides, the CDR3 is TGTGCCAGCAGCCAAGATCTGAATAGCGGGGGGAACAATGAGCAGTTCTTC.

This clone was seen only a few times. V gene TRBV2 combines with J gene TRBJ2-3; 12 bases fit TRBD2. This CDR3 is 12 amino acids long. The ends lost 9 bases at V and 5 bases at J; junction bases unmatched: 0. Germline-derived CDR1 and CDR2 are SNHLY and FYNNEI. The DNA for the CDR3 is TGTGCCAGGGGACTAGCGGGAGATACGCAGTATTTT. As protein: CARGLAGDTQYF.

V usage is TRBV6-5 and J usage is TRBJ1-6; possible D gene TRBD1, 5 bases. Trimming cost V 5 bases and J 10 bases, with 15 bases left between them. The CDR3 spans 14 residues. Germline V gene data show CDR1 as MNHEY and CDR2 as SVGAGI. The CDR3 loop reads CASSRKEGLSPLHF. CDR3 in DNA: TGTGCCAGCAGTAGAAAGGAGGGGCTCTCACCCCTCCACTTT.

This chain uses TRBV10-3 with TRBJ1-2, with TRBD1 identical over 8 bases. Looked up from germline, CDR1 is ENHRY and CDR2 is SYGVKD. V was pared by 5 bases and J by 8 bases, with 7 bases of the junction left unmatched. This CDR3 is 13 amino acids long. CDR3 sequence (DNA): TGTGCCATCAGTCCGGGACAGGAGGGAGGCTACACCTTC. It encodes CAISPGQEGGYTF.

This clone was observed once. The V and J genes are TRBV4-3 and TRBJ1-2; a weak D match, TRBD1 (5 bases). This CDR3 has 15 amino acids. The germline V and J ends were trimmed by 0 bases and 4 bases, with 12 bases remaining between them. CDR1 is LGHNA and CDR2 is YSLEER in the germline V gene. The chain's CDR3 is CASSQDRRQIYGYTF. CDR3 coding DNA: TGCGCCAGCAGCCAAGATAGGAGACAGATCTATGGCTACACCTTC.

The CDR3 region is CASSPPSGEKLFF. The DNA for the CDR3 is TGTGCCAGCTCACCACCGTCGGGGGAAAAACTGTTTTTT. The chain joins TRBV18 to TRBJ1-4; D not resolved. The germline CDR1 and CDR2 sequences are KGHSH and LQKENI. V lost 0 bases to trimming and J lost 8 bases, with 7 bases between them. The CDR3 is 13 residues long.

This clone was found once. J is TRBJ1-4 and V is TRBV27, with D maybe TRBD1 (5 bases). Germline values: CDR1 MNHEY, CDR2 SMNVEV (reference sequence). The V end was cut by 8 bases, the J end by 8 bases, with 9 bases between. The CDR3 contains 11 residues. CDR3 nucleotide sequence: TGTGCCAGCTTTGGGGGGGAAAAACTGTTTTTT. The encoded protein is CASFGGEKLFF.

The chain combines TRBV6-2 or TRBV6-3 with TRBJ2-7; the match to TRBD1 covers 7 bases. Germline V CDR1 and CDR2: MNHEY, SVGEGT. The length of the CDR3 is 16 residues. Germline trimming cut 5 bases from V and 5 bases from J; bases unmatched to any gene: 15. In DNA, the CDR3 is TGTGCCAGCAGTCTAAATTTCGACAGGGTGGTCGACGAGCAGTACTTC. This gives the protein CASSLNFDRVVDEQYF.

The chain has TRBV19 and TRBJ1-5; D may be TRBD1 (5 bases). CDR3 length: 14 amino acids. The germline V and J ends were trimmed by 3 bases and 3 bases, with 9 bases remaining between them. In germline, CDR1 is LNHDA, CDR2 SQIVND (reference sequence). CDR3 sequence: CASSIDSLNQPQHF. The CDR3 region has the DNA TGTGCCAGTAGTATCGACAGCCTCAATCAGCCCCAGCATTTT. Together with reference TRBV19 and TRBJ1-5, the CDR3 gives the full variable domain: DGGITQSPKYLFRKEGQNVTLSCEQNLNHDAMYWYRQDPGQGLRLIYYSQIVNDFQKGDIAEGYSVSREKKESFPLTVTSAQKNPTAFYLCASSIDSLNQPQHFGDGTRLSIL.

This CDR3 is CASSIGQINSPLHF. The CDR3 region has the DNA TGTGCCAGTAGTATAGGACAGATTAATTCACCCCTCCACTTT. The chain employs TRBV19 and TRBJ1-6, with D perhaps matching TRBD1 (5 bases). CDR1 LNHDA and CDR2 SQIVND come from the germline V gene (reference sequence). The CDR3 has 14 residues. Trimming removed 1 base from V and 6 bases from J, with 7 bases in between.

The rearrangement joins TRBV3-1 (or the pseudogene TRBV3-2) to TRBJ1-2; D ambiguous. Trimming took 2 bases from V and 2 from J, leaving 15 bases between them. The CDR3 extends over 16 amino acids. CDR1 is LGHDT and CDR2 is YNNKEL in the germline V gene (reference sequence). The CDR3 sequence: CASSQSFRQANYGYTF. The CDR3 DNA reads as TGTGCCAGCAGCCAATCGTTCAGGCAAGCCAACTATGGCTACACCTTC.

V usage is TRBV5-1 and J usage is TRBJ1-2; D gene unclear. This CDR3 is built from 13 residues. Looked up from germline, CDR1 is SGHRS and CDR2 is YFSETQ. The V end lost 6 bases, the J end lost 4 bases, and 13 bases lay between the germline ends. DNA of the CDR3: TGCGCCAGCAACCCCGGCGGAATCTATGGCTACACCTTC. As protein: CASNPGGIYGYTF.

The CDR3 DNA is TGTGCCAGCAGCGCGAGCAACTATGGCTACACCTTC. Its protein is CASSASNYGYTF. This chain connects TRBV9 to TRBJ1-2; D unresolved. V lost 3 bases and J 2 bases, leaving 5 bases between the germline ends. CDR1 and CDR2 from the germline V gene are SGDLS and YYNGEE. CDR3 size: 12 residues.

Of note for this clone: Other DNA sequences in this sample translate to the same CDR3. The chain uses TRBV18 and TRBJ1-2; TRBD1 matches 8 bases. Germline values: CDR1 KGHSH, CDR2 LQKENI. The CDR3 length is 13 residues. V gave up 3 bases and J gave up 6 bases; unmatched junction bases: 3. CDR3 loop: CASSPQGADGYTF. DNA of the CDR3: TGTGCCAGCTCACCCCAGGGGGCCGATGGCTACACCTTC.

The V and J genes are TRBV4-1 and TRBJ1-4, with TRBD1 matching 10 bases. J gave up 4 bases and V 4 bases, and 6 bases lay outside the gene matches. Germline CDR1 MGHRA, CDR2 YSYEKL. The CDR3 is made up of 16 amino acids. This CDR3 reads CASSLGTGADNEKLFF. CDR3 sequence (DNA): TGCGCCAGCAGCCTCGGGACAGGGGCCGATAATGAAAAACTGTTTTTT.

This chain joins TRBV28 and TRBJ1-1, with D unclear. Per germline, CDR1 MDHEN and CDR2 SYDVKM. Trimming took 2 bases from V and 5 from J, leaving 6 bases between them. The CDR3 consists of 12 residues. CDR3 nucleotide sequence: TGTGCCAGCAGTTTAGTTCGGACTGAAGCTTTCTTT. Translation gives CASSLVRTEAFF.

With respect to this clone: At the DNA level, this CDR3 is encoded by other sequences in the same sample as well. The chain is built from TRBV7-8 and TRBJ1-5, with D tentatively TRBD1 (5 bases). The CDR3 loop spans 14 amino acids. In germline, CDR1 is SGHVS, CDR2 FQNEAQ. V was pared by 0 bases and J by 4 bases, with 7 bases between. CDR3 sequence (DNA): TGTGCCAGCAGCTTAGCGGGGGGGAATCAGCCCCAGCATTTT. It specifies CASSLAGGNQPQHF.

This clone was found once. The chain recombines TRBV10-2 with TRBJ2-5; 12 bases match TRBD2. With V trimmed by 5 bases and J by 5 bases, 9 bases remained unmatched. Germline V CDR1 and CDR2: WSHSY, SAAADI. The CDR3 has 16 amino acids. CDR3 nucleotide sequence: TGCGCCAGCAGTCACGACCGACTAGCGGGGGTGGAGACCCAGTACTTC. Amino acids: CASSHDRLAGVETQYF.

The chain links TRBV25-1 to TRBJ1-6, with D possibly matching TRBD1 (5 bases). Germline V gene sequence: CDR1 MGHDK, CDR2 SYGVNS. Trimming shortened V by 8 bases and J by 10 bases, and 18 bases separated the two germline ends. This CDR3 spans 14 amino acids. CDR3 nucleotides: TGTGCCAGCGGAGAAGAAACCTCAGGGTCACCCCTCCACTTT. Its protein is CASGEETSGSPLHF. The full variable domain, in which reference TRBV25-1 and TRBJ1-6 provide the parts outside the CDR3, is EADIYQTPRYLVIGTGKKITLECSQTMGHDKMYWYQQDPGMELHLIHYSYGVNSTEKGDLSSESTVSRIRTEHFPLTLESARPSHTSQYLCASGEETSGSPLHFGNGTRLTVT.

The sample holds one count of this clone. The rearrangement uses TRBV5-6 and TRBJ1-5; D is undetermined. This CDR3 has 15 residues. V lost 3 bases and J 3 bases, leaving 13 bases between the germline ends. The germline gives CDR1 SGHDT, CDR2 YYEEEE. The CDR3 DNA reads as TGTGCCAGCAGCTCACGTGCGGAGTACAATCAGCCCCAGCATTTT. Protein sequence: CASSSRAEYNQPQHF. Looking up the rest from reference TRBV5-6 and TRBJ1-5 gives the full variable domain: DAGVTQSPTHLIKTRGQQVTLRCSPKSGHDTVSWYQQALGQGPQFIFQYYEEEERQRGNFPDRFSGHQFPNYSSELNVNALLLGDSALYLCASSSRAEYNQPQHFGDGTRLSIL.

V is TRBV5-1 and J is TRBJ1-1; 12 bases agree with TRBD1. Trimming at V came to 4 bases and at J to 0 bases, leaving 7 bases not matched to a gene. Germline CDR1 and CDR2: SGHRS and YFSETQ. CDR3 length: 17 residues. The CDR3 nucleotides read TGCGCCAGCAGCGCAGGGACAGGGGGCTCATTGAACACTGAAGCTTTCTTT. Translating it yields CASSAGTGGSLNTEAFF. Combining the CDR3 with reference TRBV5-1 and TRBJ1-1 gives the whole variable domain KAGVTQTPRYLIKTRGQQVTLSCSPISGHRSVSWYQQTPGQGLQFLFEYFSETQRNKGNFPGRFSGRQFSNSRSEMNVSTLELGDSALYLCASSAGTGGSLNTEAFFGQGTRLTVV.

The CDR3 region is CASSVMGGAGGTDTQYF. The CDR3 DNA is TGTGCCAGCAGCGTAATGGGCGGAGCGGGGGGCACAGATACGCAGTATTTT. The rearrangement links TRBV9 to TRBJ2-3; 8 nucleotides match TRBD2. Germline values: CDR1 SGDLS, CDR2 YYNGEE. With 1 base clipped from V and 1 base from J, the junction kept 8 bases outside the gene matches. The CDR3 length is 17 residues.

CDR3 in DNA: TGTGCCAGCTCCCGATCGGGACTTACTGAAGCTTTCTTT. Its protein is CASSRSGLTEAFF. The genes are TRBV18 and TRBJ1-1; tentative D call: TRBD1 (5 bases). Trimming removed 6 bases from V and 5 bases from J, with 13 bases in between. Germline values: CDR1 KGHSH, CDR2 LQKENI. CDR3 size: 13 residues.

The V gene is TRBV7-2, the J gene TRBJ1-6; a weak D match, TRBD1 (6 bases). The germline gives CDR1 SGHTA, CDR2 FQGNSA. V was pared by 5 bases and J by 6 bases, with 17 bases between. The CDR3 spans 16 residues. In DNA form, the CDR3 reads TGTGCCAGCAGCCAACAGGGAGGGGTGATTAATTCACCCCTCCACTTT. The encoded protein is CASSQQGGVINSPLHF.

The chain joins TRBV6-5 to TRBJ2-2; D unclear. The V gene lost 5 bases and the J gene lost 6 bases, with 13 bases spanning the gap. CDR1 is MNHEY and CDR2 is SVGAGI in the germline V gene. This CDR3 has 14 amino acids. The CDR3 sequence: CASSPRRVPGELFF. CDR3 DNA sequence: TGTGCCAGCAGTCCTCGTCGGGTCCCCGGGGAGCTGTTTTTT.

The chain links TRBV2 to TRBJ2-5; 8 bases align to TRBD2. The CDR3 spans 13 residues. The ends lost 4 bases at V and 4 bases at J; junction bases unmatched: 2. The germline gives CDR1 SNHLY, CDR2 FYNNEI. The CDR3 here is CASSAGGPETQYF. Written as DNA, the CDR3 is TGTGCCAGCAGTGCGGGGGGGCCAGAGACCCAGTACTTC. Variable domain in full (rest from reference TRBV2 and TRBJ2-5): EPEVTQTPSHQVTQMGQEVILRCVPISNHLYFYWYRQILGQKVEFLVSFYNNEISEKSEIFDDQFSVERPDGSNFTLKIRSTKLEDSAMYFCASSAGGPETQYFGPGTRLLVL.

The gene calls are TRBV3-1 (or the pseudogene TRBV3-2) and TRBJ1-3; D ambiguous. The CDR3 contains 15 residues. The germline gives CDR1 LGHDT, CDR2 YNNKEL (reference sequence). Trimming stripped 0 bases from V and 0 bases from J, with 6 bases between. This chain's CDR3 is CASSQDPSSGNTIYF. The CDR3 coding sequence is TGTGCCAGCAGCCAAGATCCGAGCTCTGGAAACACCATATATTTT.

The chain carries TRBV6-6 and TRBJ2-5, with 7 bases aligning to TRBD1. Germline V gives CDR1 MNHNY, CDR2 SVGAGI (reference sequence). The V and J ends lost 2 bases and 2 bases, in that order; junction bases with no gene match: 5. CDR3 length equals 15 residues. The chain's CDR3 is CASSYRGQGQETQYF. In DNA form, the CDR3 reads TGTGCCAGCAGTTACAGGGGGCAGGGGCAAGAGACCCAGTACTTC.

J is TRBJ1-2 and V is TRBV10-2, with 7 bases that match TRBD1. The CDR3 is 14 residues long. V lost 2 bases, J lost 5 bases, and 5 bases stayed unmatched. The germline CDR1 and CDR2 sequences are WSHSY and SAAADI. CDR3 sequence: CASSELGGGYGYTF. Here the CDR3 DNA reads TGCGCCAGCAGTGAGCTAGGGGGCGGATATGGCTACACCTTC.

This clone occurred once. V and J are TRBV19 and TRBJ1-5; 11 bases are shared with TRBD1. The germline V gene encodes CDR1 LNHDA and CDR2 SQIVND (reference sequence). This CDR3 has 15 residues. V shed 5 bases and J 8 bases; nucleotides not matched to a gene: 8. The CDR3 bases are TGTGCCAGTAGTTACCGGACAGGGGGCTCAGAGCCCCAGCATTTT. Translation: CASSYRTGGSEPQHF.